The 31 T cell receptor beta chains below all came from one sample that was sequenced in a study of blood T cells in healthy people across ages. A second 7 to 11 cycle PCR used barcoded and J-beta primers. TCRdb independently ran MiXCR on the 5' RACE reads; one entry per CDR3 protein. This sample has 1.5 million to 2 million distinct CDR3 sequences, with about 50% found just once. The sequencing input was blood. These receptors all come from a woman between 40 and 55 years old in good health.

The chain employs TRBV12-3 or TRBV12-4 and TRBJ1-2, with D unclear. The CDR3 sequence is 12 residues long. The V gene lost 1 base and the J gene lost 13 bases, with 13 bases spanning the gap. CDR3 nucleotide sequence: TGTGCCAGCAGTTTAGAGAGGAATCAGTGCACCTTC. Encoded protein: CASSLERNQCTF.

The table lists this clonotype with a few counts. V and J are TRBV2 and TRBJ2-7, with a tentative D call TRBD2 (5 bases). Germline loops: CDR1 SNHLY, CDR2 FYNNEI. The length of the CDR3 is 15 residues. V was trimmed by 5 bases and J by 0 bases, leaving 14 bases between them. The CDR3 DNA sequence: TGTGCCAGCAGTCCCCGAGGGCTATACTCCTACGAGCAGTACTTC. Protein sequence: CASSPRGLYSYEQYF.

The table lists this clonotype with a few counts. The gene calls are TRBV20-1 and TRBJ1-2; D not certain. Germline CDR1 is DFQATT and CDR2 is SNEGSKA (reference sequence). V gave up 1 base and J gave up 6 bases, with 18 bases separating them. The CDR3 runs to 15 residues. CDR3 region: CSARGPEGGSDGYTF. CDR3 DNA: TGCAGTGCTAGAGGGCCTGAGGGCGGAAGCGATGGCTACACCTTC.

Concerning this clonotype: A junction boundary mismatches the germline segment, possibly from a read error. The V call is TRBV29-1, the J call TRBJ2-1, with 10 bases identical to TRBD2. The CDR3 consists of 16 residues. Germline assignment: CDR1 SQVTM and CDR2 ANQGSEA. The CDR3 DNA is TGCAGCGTGGAAGGAGCGGGGGGGCGGTCCTACAATGAGCAGTTCTTC. This codes for CSVEGAGGRSYNEQFF.

This clonotype was recorded a few times. The chain is built from TRBV2 and TRBJ2-5; no clear D. The CDR3 is 12 amino acids. Trimming left V 8 bases short and J 7 bases short, with 14 bases between. Germline CDR1 is SNHLY and CDR2 is FYNNEI. In nucleotides, the CDR3 is TGTGCCAGCTTTAAAAGCCGGCGGACCCAGTACTTC. Its translation is CASFKSRRTQYF.

This clonotype was observed once. One end of the junction does not line up with germline, which may come from a read error. The chain couples TRBV27 to TRBJ2-1; TRBD1 matches at 7 bases. CDR1 is MNHEY, CDR2 SMNVEV, per germline (reference sequence). This CDR3 comprises 18 residues. The CDR3 region is CASNLYGPGTEVYNEQFF. DNA for the CDR3: TGTGCCAGCAATTTATACGGGCCCGGGACAGAAGTCTACAATGAGCAGTTCTTC.

The chain couples TRBV6-5 to TRBJ1-2, with a weak D call TRBD1 (5 bases). There are 16 residues in the CDR3. V was trimmed by 6 bases and J by 7 bases, leaving 24 bases between them. The germline CDR1 and CDR2 sequences are MNHEY and SVGAGI. Written as DNA, the CDR3 is TGTGCCAGCAGCCAACGGGACGTCAATTATCGCTGTGGCTACACCTTC. Its translation: CASSQRDVNYRCGYTF.

V gene TRBV6-2 or TRBV6-3 combines with J gene TRBJ2-1, with a tentative D call TRBD1 (5 bases). The CDR3 has 16 residues. Between the trimmed V and J ends, which lost 4 bases and 1 base, there was a span of 14 bases. CDR1 MNHEY and CDR2 SVGEGT come from the germline V gene. The CDR3 loop reads CASSFGAVGSYNEQFF. In DNA form, the CDR3 reads TGTGCCAGCAGTTTTGGGGCCGTGGGGTCCTACAATGAGCAGTTCTTC.

V is TRBV4-3 and J is TRBJ1-2, with unresolved D. Trimming cost V 4 bases and J 6 bases, with 18 bases left between them. Germline V gene sequence: CDR1 LGHNA, CDR2 YSLEER. The CDR3 runs to 15 residues. CDR3 residues: CASSPEGANGHGYTF. The CDR3 DNA reads as TGCGCCAGCAGCCCTGAAGGTGCGAATGGACATGGCTACACCTTC.

The gene calls are TRBV15 and TRBJ1-5; D is unresolved. From germline, CDR1 is LNHNV and CDR2 YYDKDF (reference sequence). V lost 3 bases and J lost 5, with 17 bases in between. The CDR3 sequence is 16 residues long. The CDR3 sequence: CATSRGLARRDQPQHF. CDR3 nucleotides: TGTGCCACCAGCAGGGGTCTGGCCAGGAGGGATCAGCCCCAGCATTTT.

This chain uses TRBV4-2 with TRBJ1-5, with TRBD1 as a possible D gene (6 bases). From germline, CDR1 is LGHNA and CDR2 YNFKEQ. The CDR3 contains 17 residues. The V gene lost 1 base and the J gene lost 5 bases, with 18 bases spanning the gap. In DNA, the CDR3 is TGTGCCAGCAGCCAAGGTGGGGGGCTGGATGCCTATCAGCCCCAGCATTTT. It codes for CASSQGGGLDAYQPQHF.

This clonotype was picked up a small number of times. The rearrangement uses TRBV6-6 and TRBJ2-5, with unresolved D. This CDR3 contains 13 residues. Looked up from germline, CDR1 is MNHNY and CDR2 is SVGAGI (reference sequence). Trimming removed 2 bases from V and 5 bases from J, with 9 bases in between. The CDR3 DNA is TGTGCCAGCAGTTACCCCGCCGTCGAGACCCAGTACTTC. Translated: CASSYPAVETQYF.

This clonotype was detected ten times or more. V and J are TRBV4-3 and TRBJ2-5; 14 nucleotides agree with TRBD2. Trimming cost V 4 bases and J 5 bases; bases outside gene matches: 3. CDR1 and CDR2 (germline): LGHNA, YSLEER. The CDR3 is made up of 15 amino acids. The CDR3 sequence is CASSPGTSGGETQYF. In nucleotides, the CDR3 is TGCGCCAGCAGCCCGGGGACTAGCGGGGGTGAGACCCAGTACTTC.

V gene TRBV20-1 combines with J gene TRBJ1-1; D call uncertain. Per germline, CDR1 DFQATT and CDR2 SNEGSKA (reference sequence). V was cut by 6 bases and J by 7 bases, with 15 bases left in between. This CDR3 region has 12 residues. CDR3 in amino acids: CSAKDDRGEAFF. The CDR3 nucleotides read TGCAGTGCCAAGGACGATCGGGGTGAAGCTTTCTTT.

This clonotype has more than one count but fewer than ten. The gene calls are TRBV20-1 and TRBJ1-5, with D possibly matching TRBD1 (6 bases). The germline gives CDR1 DFQATT, CDR2 SNEGSKA (reference sequence). This CDR3 comprises 14 residues. Trimming removed 5 bases at V and 6 bases at J, with 17 bases between. In nucleotides, the CDR3 is TGCAGTGCTCAGACCGACAGGCTGGGTCAGCCCCAGCATTTT. Amino acids: CSAQTDRLGQPQHF.

The V call is TRBV7-2, the J call TRBJ2-1; a weak D match, TRBD1 (6 bases). CDR1 is SGHTA, CDR2 FQGNSA, per germline. The CDR3 runs 14 residues. Trimming took 0 bases from V and 13 from J, leaving 16 bases between them. The CDR3 sequence is CASSLAGRGETQFF. As DNA, the CDR3 is TGTGCCAGCAGCTTAGCCGGCAGGGGAGAGACCCAGTTCTTC.

The V gene is TRBV20-1, the J gene TRBJ2-3; no clear D gene. This CDR3 has 9 residues. The germline CDR1 and CDR2 sequences are DFQATT and SNEGSKA (reference sequence). Trimming left V 7 bases short and J 9 bases short, with 8 bases between. CDR3 sequence (DNA): TGCAGTGGCCCTGGAACGCAGTATTTT. Translating gives CSGPGTQYF.

The chain has TRBV20-1 and TRBJ2-7; D is unclear. The CDR3 consists of 13 residues. The V gene lost 0 bases and the J gene lost 3 bases, with 9 bases spanning the gap. The germline CDR1 and CDR2 sequences are DFQATT and SNEGSKA (reference sequence). CDR3 residues: CSARDLYLYEQYF. The CDR3 nucleotides are TGCAGTGCTAGAGATTTGTATCTCTACGAGCAGTACTTC.

CDR3: CASSQDLREAQHF. Here the CDR3 DNA reads TGTGCCAGCAGCCAAGATCTCAGGGAGGCCCAGCATTTT. The chain uses TRBV3-1 and TRBJ1-5; D might be TRBD1 (5 bases). The CDR3 is 13 residues long. The germline gives CDR1 LGHDT, CDR2 YNNKEL (reference sequence). V was trimmed by 0 bases and J by 11 bases, leaving 11 bases between them.

In this sample, this clonotype turned up a few times. The rearrangement links TRBV29-1 to TRBJ1-2; 7 nucleotides align to TRBD1. Germline V lookup: CDR1 SQVTM, CDR2 ANQGSEA. Unmatched junction bases numbered 6, after V lost 6 bases and J lost 2 bases. The CDR3 consists of 13 residues. CDR3 in DNA: TGCAGCGTCATTGGGACAGAAAACTATGGCTACACCTTC. Its translation is CSVIGTENYGYTF.

The rearrangement joins TRBV27 to TRBJ2-6; TRBD2 might be the D (7 bases). Trimming pared 5 bases from V and 1 base from J, leaving 18 bases between. This CDR3 contains 18 residues. Germline V gene data show CDR1 as MNHEY and CDR2 as SMNVEV (reference sequence). CDR3 bases: TGTGCCAGCAGTGTCAGAGGGGGGGAGCTTTCTGGGGCCAACGTCCTGACTTTC. The encoded protein is CASSVRGGELSGANVLTF. The full variable domain, its missing parts supplied by reference TRBV27 and TRBJ2-6, is EAQVTQNPRYLITVTGKKLTVTCSQNMNHEYMSWYRQDPGLGLRQIYYSMNVEVTDKGDVPEGYKVSRKEKRNFPLILESPSPNQTSLYFCASSVRGGELSGANVLTFGAGSRLTVL.

The chain joins TRBV6-1 to TRBJ1-2; D is perhaps TRBD1 (5 bases). The CDR3 has 15 residues. CDR1 is MNHNS and CDR2 is SASEGT in the germline V gene. The V and J ends lost 0 bases and 4 bases respectively, with 12 bases between them. In DNA form, the CDR3 reads TGTGCCAGCAGTGAAGCGCAGGGTTGGGGCTATGGCTACACCTTC. This gives the protein CASSEAQGWGYGYTF.

The V and J genes are TRBV5-1 and TRBJ2-3; 12 positions agree with TRBD2. The CDR3 totals 16 residues. Losses at the gene ends were 7 bases for V and 0 bases for J; bases not matched to a gene: 6. Germline V gives CDR1 SGHRS, CDR2 YFSETQ. The CDR3 sequence: CASFLTSGRSTDTQYF. The CDR3, as DNA: TGCGCCAGCTTCCTGACTAGCGGGAGAAGCACAGATACGCAGTATTTT.

V gene TRBV7-9 combines with J gene TRBJ1-2; no clear D. This CDR3 has 14 amino acids. The germline V and J ends were trimmed by 3 bases and 2 bases, with 10 bases remaining between them. Looked up from germline, CDR1 is SEHNR and CDR2 is FQNEAQ (reference sequence). This chain's CDR3 is CASSFAGPNYGYTF. CDR3 nucleotides: TGTGCCAGCAGCTTTGCCGGTCCCAACTATGGCTACACCTTC.

Comments on this clonotype: The germline gene is not matched at one end of the junction; a read error may be the cause. This chain joins TRBV20-1 and TRBJ2-3; TRBD1 matches at 7 bases. The CDR3 runs 12 residues. Germline CDR1 is DFQATT and CDR2 is SNEGSKA (reference sequence). This CDR3 reads CSASPGTDMQYF. The CDR3 DNA follows: TGCAGTGCTAGCCCGGGGACAGATATGCAGTATTTT.

This clonotype was observed a handful of times. The V gene is TRBV4-3, the J gene TRBJ2-1, with unresolved D. Trimming stripped 4 bases from V and 5 bases from J, with 9 bases between. The CDR3 has 13 residues. Germline V gene lookup returns CDR1 LGHNA and CDR2 YSLEER. CDR3 bases: TGCGCCAGCAGCCGTGGGGTCCACAATGAGCAGTTCTTC. Amino acid sequence: CASSRGVHNEQFF.

V and J are TRBV7-2 and TRBJ2-1; 10 nucleotides line up with TRBD2. Looked up from germline, CDR1 is SGHTA and CDR2 is FQGNSA. V was pared by 5 bases and J by 9 bases, with 19 bases of the junction left unmatched. The CDR3 runs to 18 residues. In DNA, the CDR3 is TGTGCCAGCAGCCCCTTGACTAGCGGGTTCCCTCCCCTAGGTGAGCAGTTCTTC. Translation gives CASSPLTSGFPPLGEQFF.

This sequence joins TRBV7-8 and TRBJ2-5; 9 nucleotides match TRBD1. The J call may be in error: the DNA end matches TRBJ2-4 better. Germline V lookup: CDR1 SGHVS, CDR2 FQNEAQ. The CDR3 extends over 16 amino acids. The CDR3 loop reads CASTQKTGGLKNIQYF. Written as DNA, the CDR3 is TGTGCCAGCACGCAGAAAACAGGGGGCCTGAAAAACATTCAGTACTTC.

Concerning this clonotype itself: At one end the junction does not follow the germline gene, possibly because of a read error. The chain combines TRBV6-5 with TRBJ1-1; D call uncertain. The CDR3 is 12 residues long. Germline CDR1 MNHEY, CDR2 SVGAGI. The DNA for the CDR3 is TGTTCCAGCAGTAACATGGGGACTGAAGCTTTCTTT. This encodes CSSSNMGTEAFF.

The CDR3 here is CASSMGAQSTDTQYF. CDR3 nucleotide sequence: TGTGCCAGCTCAATGGGGGCGCAGAGCACAGATACGCAGTATTTT. The chain links TRBV18 to TRBJ2-3; D perhaps matches TRBD1 (6 bases). The V end lost 5 bases, the J end lost 0 bases, and 12 bases lay between the germline ends. Germline-derived CDR1 and CDR2 are KGHSH and LQKENI. CDR3 size: 15 residues.

J is TRBJ2-5 and V is TRBV27; 9 bases fit TRBD2. The CDR3 spans 15 residues. With V trimmed by 6 bases and J by 0 bases, 5 bases remained unmatched. The germline CDR1 and CDR2 sequences are MNHEY and SMNVEV (reference sequence). The CDR3 is CASRAGGTYQETQYF. In nucleotides, the CDR3 is TGTGCCAGCAGGGCGGGGGGGACTTACCAAGAGACCCAGTACTTC.